These 25 T cell receptor beta chains share one sample of origin, sequenced in a study of response to subunit inactivated influenza vaccine. TCRdb reprocessed the RT-PCR reads with MiXCR, giving one entry per CDR3 protein. The data show 490,000 or so distinct CDR3 sequences, 6% to 9% seen once. Here the sequenced sample was PBMCs from blood, taken roughly 24 months after vaccination. Receptor source: a man aged 50 to 69 who received an inactivated influenza vaccine.

This clonotype came up a few times. The CDR3 sequence: CASSALQGVVETQYF. CDR3 coding DNA: TGTGCCAGCAGCGCGCTACAGGGGGTGGTAGAGACCCAGTACTTC. The chain joins TRBV7-9 to TRBJ2-5; 8 bases fit TRBD1. V lost 5 bases to trimming and J lost 4 bases; unmatched junction nucleotides: 9. CDR3 length: 15 amino acids. Germline V CDR1 and CDR2: SEHNR, FQNEAQ (reference sequence).

This clonotype was seen at least ten times. The chain carries TRBV2 and TRBJ2-3; D perhaps matches TRBD2 (6 bases). V lost 6 bases to trimming and J lost 1 base, with 11 bases between them. The CDR3 loop spans 14 amino acids. Germline V gene lookup returns CDR1 SNHLY and CDR2 FYNNEI. The CDR3, as DNA: TGTGCCAGCAGCAAGGAGGGTGGCACAGATACGCAGTATTTT. Amino acid sequence: CASSKEGGTDTQYF.

In this sample, this clonotype turned up many times. V usage is TRBV12-3 or TRBV12-4 and J usage is TRBJ2-1; D uncertain. V shed 6 bases and J shed 4 bases, with 10 bases lying between them. The CDR3 runs 13 residues. The CDR3, as DNA: TGTGCCAGCAGCCGACTGGGATACAATGAGCAGTTCTTC. This sequence encodes CASSRLGYNEQFF.

This clonotype has a count of ten or more. The chain uses TRBV7-9 and TRBJ1-1; 9 nucleotides align to TRBD1. V lost 4 bases, J lost 3 bases, and 3 bases stayed unmatched. Germline CDR1 and CDR2: SEHNR and FQNEAQ (reference sequence). This CDR3 contains 14 residues. CDR3 loop: CASSYGQGYTEAFF. CDR3 DNA sequence: TGTGCCAGCAGCTACGGACAGGGGTACACTGAAGCTTTCTTT.

The V gene is TRBV6-2 or TRBV6-3, the J gene TRBJ2-5; D gene ambiguous. The V end was cut by 1 base, the J end by 3 bases, with 3 bases between. The CDR3 contains 12 residues. Germline CDR1 MNHEY, CDR2 SVGEGT. The CDR3 bases are TGTGCCAGCAGTTACTTTAAAGAGACCCAGTACTTC. This gives the protein CASSYFKETQYF.

The chain joins TRBV3-1 to TRBJ2-6; D may be TRBD1 or TRBD2 (5 bases each). Germline-derived CDR1 and CDR2 are LGHDT and YNNKEL (reference sequence). V lost 1 base to trimming and J lost 0 bases, with 10 bases between them. The CDR3 totals 17 residues. CDR3 sequence: CASSQAGTYSGANVLTF. The CDR3 DNA sequence: TGTGCCAGCAGCCAAGCTGGGACGTACTCTGGGGCCAACGTCCTGACTTTC.

J is TRBJ2-3 and V is TRBV20-1; perhaps TRBD2 as D (6 bases). Germline V gives CDR1 DFQATT, CDR2 SNEGSKA (reference sequence). This CDR3 comprises 16 residues. V was pared by 6 bases and J by 3 bases, with 22 bases between. In DNA form, the CDR3 reads TGCAGTGCGAGAACCCCGGGGGTGTGGGGAACAGATACGCAGTATTTT. Translated: CSARTPGVWGTDTQYF.

This clonotype was picked up a small number of times. This chain connects TRBV4-2 to TRBJ2-1; 7 positions agree with TRBD2. V gave up 0 bases and J gave up 8 bases; unmatched junction bases: 10. Germline V lookup: CDR1 LGHNA, CDR2 YNFKEQ. The CDR3 totals 16 residues. The CDR3: CASSQEWTSRSHEQFF. CDR3 coding DNA: TGTGCCAGCAGCCAAGAATGGACTAGTCGGAGCCATGAGCAGTTCTTC.

The table lists this clonotype with many counts. The gene calls are TRBV5-1 and TRBJ1-3, with TRBD1 as a possible D gene (6 bases). The V gene lost 6 bases and the J gene lost 0 bases, with 16 bases spanning the gap. This CDR3 has 16 amino acids. Germline V gene lookup returns CDR1 SGHRS and CDR2 YFSETQ. The CDR3 reads CASTSGTTSSGNTIYF. The DNA for the CDR3 is TGCGCCAGCACGTCCGGGACAACCAGCTCTGGAAACACCATATATTTT.

This clonotype was detected ten times or more. V usage is TRBV7-9 and J usage is TRBJ2-1; D not certain. The germline V and J ends were trimmed by 1 base and 7 bases, with 8 bases remaining between them. Germline V gene sequence: CDR1 SEHNR, CDR2 FQNEAQ (reference sequence). CDR3 size: 13 residues. The CDR3: CASSLGQLNEQFF. Written as DNA, the CDR3 is TGTGCCAGCAGCTTAGGGCAGCTTAATGAGCAGTTCTTC.

This clonotype occurred many times. The chain couples TRBV29-1 to TRBJ2-5, with D perhaps assigned TRBD1 or TRBD2 (5 bases each). This CDR3 region has 11 residues. V lost 7 bases, J lost 4 bases, and 10 bases lay in between. The germline V gene encodes CDR1 SQVTM and CDR2 ANQGSEA. The CDR3 DNA reads TGCAGCGCCAGGGACGGAGAGACCCAGTACTTC. Amino acid sequence: CSARDGETQYF. Looking up the rest from reference TRBV29-1 and TRBJ2-5 gives the full variable domain: SAVISQKPSRDICQRGTSLTIQCQVDSQVTMMFWYRQQPGQSLTLIATANQGSEATYESGFVIDKFPISRPNLTFSTLTVSNMSPEDSSIYLCSARDGETQYFGPGTRLLVL.

The V call is TRBV7-2, the J call TRBJ2-4; TRBD2 is a possible D gene (5 bases). CDR3 length equals 15 residues. Trimming shortened V by 5 bases and J by 0 bases, and 11 bases separated the two germline ends. Germline-derived CDR1 and CDR2 are SGHTA and FQGNSA. The CDR3 bases are TGTGCCAGCAGCCGAAATAGCGTAGCCAAAAACATTCAGTACTTC. Amino acids: CASSRNSVAKNIQYF.

This clonotype was counted only a few times. The chain is built from TRBV4-1 and TRBJ2-2; D gene ambiguous. The CDR3 sequence is 14 residues long. The V end lost 0 bases, the J end lost 3 bases, and 5 bases lay between the germline ends. Germline CDR1 and CDR2: MGHRA and YSYEKL. The CDR3 sequence: CASSQDSDTGELFF. As DNA, the CDR3 is TGCGCCAGCAGCCAAGATTCGGACACCGGGGAGCTGTTTTTT.

This clonotype was observed a handful of times. The chain is built from TRBV2 and TRBJ2-2, with D uncertain. Germline V gives CDR1 SNHLY, CDR2 FYNNEI. V was clipped by 3 bases and J by 4 bases, with 9 bases between them. The CDR3 is made up of 14 amino acids. The CDR3 DNA reads as TGTGCCAGCAGTGACAGGTCCGTCACCGGGGAGCTGTTTTTT. Translating it yields CASSDRSVTGELFF.

This clonotype was observed at least ten times. The chain joins TRBV9 to TRBJ2-5; D perhaps matches TRBD2 (6 bases). The V and J ends lost 0 bases and 5 bases respectively, with 11 bases between them. The germline gives CDR1 SGDLS, CDR2 YYNGEE. The CDR3 is made up of 14 amino acids. CDR3: CASSVAAGYETQYF. The CDR3 DNA reads TGTGCCAGCAGCGTAGCTGCGGGATACGAGACCCAGTACTTC.

Ten or more counts support this clonotype. The chain carries TRBV3-1 and TRBJ2-7; D is uncertain. This CDR3 is 13 amino acids long. V dropped 0 bases and J dropped 7 bases, with 10 bases sitting between them. Germline lookup yields CDR1 LGHDT and CDR2 YNNKEL (reference sequence). The CDR3 DNA is TGTGCCAGCAGCCAAGACTCGTCTGGGGAGCAGTACTTC. It specifies CASSQDSSGEQYF.

CDR3 nucleotide sequence: TGCGCCAGCGGGCGAGCGGGCACAGATACGCAGTATTTT. This translates into CASGRAGTDTQYF. V gene TRBV4-3 combines with J gene TRBJ2-3, with a weak D call TRBD2 (5 bases). CDR1 and CDR2 from the germline V gene are LGHNA and YSLEER. V was trimmed by 8 bases and J by 1 base, leaving 10 bases between them. The CDR3 loop spans 13 amino acids.

The V gene is TRBV4-3, the J gene TRBJ2-7, with D perhaps TRBD2 (5 bases). Trimming removed 0 bases from V and 1 base from J, with 13 bases in between. The CDR3 is 16 residues long. Germline loops: CDR1 LGHNA, CDR2 YSLEER. In DNA, the CDR3 is TGCGCCAGCAGCCAAGATTTATGGGAGCGTTCCTACGAGCAGTACTTC. Amino acid sequence: CASSQDLWERSYEQYF.

The chain links TRBV12-3 or TRBV12-4 to TRBJ2-2, with D unclear. CDR3 length equals 14 residues. V gave up 2 bases and J gave up 4 bases, with 8 bases separating them. CDR3 amino acids: CASSLTPSTGELFF. CDR3 in DNA: TGTGCCAGCAGTTTAACACCCAGCACCGGGGAGCTGTTTTTT.

This clonotype was seen repeatedly, ten times or more. The chain combines TRBV4-1 with TRBJ2-2, with 7 bases aligning to TRBD1. Germline CDR1 is MGHRA and CDR2 is YSYEKL. There are 16 residues in the CDR3. The trim removed 1 base at V and 6 bases at J, leaving 8 bases unmatched. This CDR3 is CASSQADRSPPGELFF. The CDR3 nucleotides read TGCGCCAGCAGCCAAGCGGACAGGAGCCCCCCCGGGGAGCTGTTTTTT.

This clonotype was counted ten times or more. The chain combines TRBV6-5 with TRBJ1-2; 7 bases fit TRBD1. Germline trimming cut 10 bases from V and 4 bases from J; bases unmatched to any gene: 6. The CDR3 covers 12 residues. Germline lookup yields CDR1 MNHEY and CDR2 SVGAGI. The CDR3 region has the DNA TGTGCCACCAAACAGGGGATCTATGGCTACACCTTC. This gives the protein CATKQGIYGYTF.

This chain links TRBV10-3 with TRBJ2-1; D is possibly TRBD1 (6 bases). Trimming took off 4 bases at V and 2 bases at J, with 15 bases between the two ends. The CDR3 length is 16 residues. The germline V gene encodes CDR1 ENHRY and CDR2 SYGVKD. CDR3 loop: CAISVRQGLTYNEQFF. For the CDR3, the DNA is TGTGCCATCAGTGTTCGTCAGGGGTTAACCTACAATGAGCAGTTCTTC.

The table lists this clonotype with many counts. J is TRBJ1-1 and V is TRBV2, with D possibly being TRBD1 (5 bases). Per the germline V gene, CDR1 is SNHLY and CDR2 is FYNNEI. Trimming left V 5 bases short and J 4 bases short, with 23 bases between. This CDR3 comprises 17 residues. The CDR3 loop is CASSPPPWQGGRTEAFF. DNA for the CDR3: TGTGCCAGCAGTCCACCCCCGTGGCAGGGAGGCCGCACTGAAGCTTTCTTT.

The gene calls are TRBV29-1 and TRBJ2-3; D perhaps matches TRBD2 (6 bases). CDR3 length equals 14 residues. Germline assignment: CDR1 SQVTM and CDR2 ANQGSEA. V gave up 5 bases and J gave up 1 base, with 13 bases separating them. For the CDR3, the DNA is TGCAGCGTTTTGGCGGGAACGCGCACAGATACGCAGTATTTT. Its protein product is CSVLAGTRTDTQYF.

This clonotype was detected many times. The rearrangement links TRBV24-1 to TRBJ2-2; D is uncertain. The CDR3 is 17 residues long. Deletions cut 4 bases from V and 1 base from J, with 15 bases between. Germline V CDR1 and CDR2: KGHDR, SFDVKD. The CDR3 DNA sequence: TGTGCCACCAGTGACTTCCAGGTTAGCAAGAACACCGGGGAGCTGTTTTTT. Translated: CATSDFQVSKNTGELFF.